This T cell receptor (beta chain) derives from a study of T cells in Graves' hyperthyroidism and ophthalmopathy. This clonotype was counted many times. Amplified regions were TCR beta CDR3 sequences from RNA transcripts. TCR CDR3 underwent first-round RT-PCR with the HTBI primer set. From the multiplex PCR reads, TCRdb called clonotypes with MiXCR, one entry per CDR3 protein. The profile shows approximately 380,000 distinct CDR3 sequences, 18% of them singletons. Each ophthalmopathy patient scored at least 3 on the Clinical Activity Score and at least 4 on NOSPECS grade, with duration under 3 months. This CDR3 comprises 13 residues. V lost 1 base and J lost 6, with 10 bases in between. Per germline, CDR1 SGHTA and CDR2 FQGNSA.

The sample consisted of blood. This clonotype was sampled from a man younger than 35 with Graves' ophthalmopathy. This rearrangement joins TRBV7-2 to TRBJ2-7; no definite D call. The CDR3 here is CASSLGRMSEQYF. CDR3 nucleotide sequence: TGTGCCAGCAGCTTAGGAAGAATGTCCGAGCAGTACTTC.